This T cell receptor beta chain was captured in a study of CXCR3-negative and CXCR3-positive naive CD8 T cells. General study results and limits: Memory CD8+ cells showed much lower diversity, while both naive subsets displayed comparably high diversity. Researchers report that CXCR3-positive naive cells carry more hydrophobic TRB CDR3s than CXCR3-negative naive cells.

About this clonotype: The antigen is not known.

CDR1 and CDR2 (germline): LGHNA, YSLEER. There are 16 residues in the CDR3. Libraries were UMI-labeled 5' RACE TRB cDNA. TCRdb re-called the 5' RACE reads and gives one entry per CDR3 protein, without DNA. Across 55,000 to 70,000 distinct CDR3 sequences, the top ten clones capture roughly 0.74% of the sample. This receptor was obtained from a human donor in good health. Some clones in this sample may be carry-over from other donors' samples. The chain employs TRBV4-3 and TRBJ2-1; TCRdb indicates TRBD2, and absent DNA this call remains unverified. The sequencing input was naive CXCR3+ CD8+ T cells from blood. Subset noted: CD45RO-CCR7+CD27+CD95- naive CD8+ T cells expressing CXCR3 (TNR3+). This CDR3 is CASSPHSGGGGNEQFF.